These T cell receptor beta chains were read from a single sample in a study of control samples from healthy donors and cancer patients. The assay was immunoSEQ multiplex PCR, and TCRdb's table has in-frame clones only and misses some. There are fewer than 200,000 clones in the sample; about 92% occur only once, and around 1.5% lies in the top ten. The sequenced material came from blood. These receptors came from a man aged 25 to 40 in good health. CDR3s include the opening cysteine and the closing phenylalanine or tryptophan. Fields, in order: J gene, D gene, clone size, V gene, CDR3 protein, CDR3 DNA. D genes are given only for firm matches. Size tells how often a clone was seen (once, few, many) or the class of an expanded clone, and some rows leave it out.

j_gene: TRBJ1-5
d_gene: NA
abundance: few
v_gene: TRBV27
CDR3aa: CASSLGGQPQHF
CDR3nt: TGTGCCAGCAGTTTAGGAGGTCAGCCCCAGCATTTT

j_gene: TRBJ1-6
d_gene: TRBD1
abundance: once
v_gene: TRBV2
CDR3aa: CASSERGGHNSPLHF
CDR3nt: TGTGCCAGCAGTGAAAGAGGGGGCCATAATTCACCCCTCCACTTT

j_gene: TRBJ1-2
d_gene: NA
abundance: NA
v_gene: TRBV11-2
CDR3aa: CASSLGHVYGYTF
CDR3nt: TGTGCCAGCAGCTTAGGACACGTCTATGGCTACACCTTC

j_gene: TRBJ2-7
d_gene: NA
abundance: NA
v_gene: TRBV14
CDR3aa: CASSQDLRVEQYF
CDR3nt: TGTGCCAGCAGCCAAGATTTGAGGGTAGAGCAGTACTTC

j_gene: TRBJ2-1
d_gene: NA
abundance: NA
v_gene: TRBV7-9
CDR3aa: CASSLIHGNEQFF
CDR3nt: TGTGCCAGCAGCTTAATTCATGGTAATGAGCAGTTCTTC

j_gene: TRBJ1-2
d_gene: NA
abundance: NA
v_gene: TRBV5-8
CDR3aa: CASRAFYGYTF
CDR3nt: TGTGCCAGCAGGGCATTCTATGGCTACACCTTC

j_gene: TRBJ2-3
d_gene: TRBD2
abundance: NA
v_gene: TRBV2
CDR3aa: CASSVTTSGGTDTQYF
CDR3nt: TGTGCCAGCAGTGTAACGACTAGCGGGGGCACAGATACGCAGTATTTT

j_gene: TRBJ2-1
d_gene: NA
abundance: NA
v_gene: TRBV2
CDR3aa: CASSRAALSSYNEQFF
CDR3nt: TGTGCCAGCAGTAGGGCCGCCCTGAGCTCCTACAATGAGCAGTTCTTC

j_gene: TRBJ1-5
d_gene: TRBD1
abundance: NA
v_gene: TRBV2
CDR3aa: CASMLRNRDSSNQPQHF
CDR3nt: TGTGCCAGCATGTTAAGAAACCGGGACAGTAGCAATCAGCCCCAGCATTTT

j_gene: TRBJ1-5
d_gene: NA
abundance: NA
v_gene: TRBV6-2/TRBV6-3
CDR3aa: CASSSGGEGRQPQHF
CDR3nt: TGTGCCAGCAGTTCGGGGGGGGAGGGCCGTCAGCCCCAGCATTTT

j_gene: TRBJ1-6
d_gene: NA
abundance: NA
v_gene: TRBV10-3
CDR3aa: CAISETGSPLHF
CDR3nt: TGTGCCATCAGCGAGACGGGCTCACCCCTCCACTTT

j_gene: TRBJ1-1
d_gene: NA
abundance: once
v_gene: TRBV5-1
CDR3aa: CASSLSEGRVTEAFF
CDR3nt: TGCGCCAGCAGCTTGTCCGAGGGTCGGGTCACTGAAGCTTTCTTT

j_gene: TRBJ2-1
d_gene: NA
abundance: NA
v_gene: TRBV5-1
CDR3aa: CASSTHGRQAPNEQFF
CDR3nt: TGCGCCAGCAGCACCCACGGACGACAGGCCCCCAATGAGCAGTTCTTC

j_gene: TRBJ1-5
d_gene: NA
abundance: NA
v_gene: TRBV25-1
CDR3aa: CASSASPNQPQHF
CDR3nt: TGTGCCAGCAGTGCTTCGCCAAATCAGCCCCAGCATTTT

j_gene: TRBJ1-1
d_gene: NA
abundance: NA
v_gene: TRBV4-1
CDR3aa: CASSRPRENTEAFF
CDR3nt: TGCGCCAGCAGCCGCCCCAGGGAAAACACTGAAGCTTTCTTT

j_gene: TRBJ2-1
d_gene: TRBD2
abundance: NA
v_gene: TRBV24-1
CDR3aa: CATSGNPGLNEQFF
CDR3nt: TGTGCCACCAGTGGAAATCCGGGACTAAATGAGCAGTTCTTC

j_gene: TRBJ1-2
d_gene: NA
abundance: NA
v_gene: TRBV24-1
CDR3aa: CATSDSGPSGYTF
CDR3nt: TGTGCCACCAGTGACTCTGGACCCAGTGGCTACACCTTC

j_gene: TRBJ1-2
d_gene: TRBD1
abundance: NA
v_gene: TRBV5-1
CDR3aa: CASSPDRGHGYTF
CDR3nt: TGCGCCAGCAGCCCAGACAGGGGGCACGGCTACACCTTC

j_gene: TRBJ2-5
d_gene: TRBD2
abundance: NA
v_gene: TRBV24-1
CDR3aa: CATGLAGPQETQYF
CDR3nt: TGTGCCACCGGACTAGCGGGACCACAAGAGACCCAGTACTTC

j_gene: TRBJ1-5
d_gene: NA
abundance: once
v_gene: TRBV19
CDR3aa: CASSISRGSNQPQHF
CDR3nt: TGTGCCAGTAGTATTTCGAGGGGTAGCAATCAGCCCCAGCATTTT

j_gene: TRBJ1-1
d_gene: NA
abundance: NA
v_gene: TRBV10-3
CDR3aa: CATAGLNTEAFF
CDR3nt: TGTGCCACCGCTGGACTCAACACTGAAGCTTTCTTT

j_gene: TRBJ2-1
d_gene: NA
abundance: few
v_gene: TRBV5-4
CDR3aa: CASRYGTGAYNEQFF
CDR3nt: TGTGCCAGCAGATATGGAACCGGCGCCTACAATGAGCAGTTCTTC

j_gene: TRBJ1-1
d_gene: TRBD1
abundance: NA
v_gene: TRBV20-1
CDR3aa: CSASPGTGWNTEAFF
CDR3nt: TGCAGTGCTAGTCCCGGGACAGGGTGGAACACTGAAGCTTTCTTT

j_gene: TRBJ1-2
d_gene: NA
abundance: once
v_gene: TRBV5-8
CDR3aa: CASSLSLPGYGYTF
CDR3nt: TGTGCCAGCAGCCTTTCTTTACCAGGATATGGCTACACCTTC

j_gene: TRBJ1-1
d_gene: NA
abundance: NA
v_gene: TRBV28
CDR3aa: CASSFYINTEAFF
CDR3nt: TGTGCCAGCAGTTTCTACATAAACACTGAAGCTTTCTTT

j_gene: TRBJ1-1
d_gene: NA
abundance: NA
v_gene: TRBV20-1
CDR3aa: CSAGRAFF
CDR3nt: TGCAGTGCCGGACGGGCTTTCTTT

j_gene: TRBJ1-5
d_gene: NA
abundance: NA
v_gene: TRBV30
CDR3aa: CAWSESNQPQHF
CDR3nt: TGTGCCTGGAGTGAGAGCAATCAGCCCCAGCATTTT

j_gene: TRBJ2-2
d_gene: NA
abundance: NA
v_gene: TRBV28
CDR3aa: CASSLSSPGNTGELFF
CDR3nt: TGTGCCAGCAGTTTGTCAAGCCCAGGGAACACCGGGGAGCTGTTTTTT

j_gene: TRBJ1-6
d_gene: NA
abundance: NA
v_gene: TRBV5-4
CDR3aa: CASSLGRGDSPLHF
CDR3nt: TGTGCCAGCAGCCTGGGAAGGGGAGATTCACCCCTCCACTTT

j_gene: TRBJ2-5
d_gene: TRBD2
abundance: NA
v_gene: TRBV7-8
CDR3aa: CASSLAGLAGRETQYF
CDR3nt: TGTGCCAGCAGCTTGGCAGGACTAGCGGGTAGAGAGACCCAGTACTTC

j_gene: TRBJ1-2
d_gene: TRBD1
abundance: NA
v_gene: TRBV7-9
CDR3aa: CASSYGTDYGYTF
CDR3nt: TGTGCCAGCAGCTATGGGACAGACTATGGCTACACCTTC

j_gene: TRBJ2-1
d_gene: TRBD2
abundance: once
v_gene: TRBV11-2
CDR3aa: CASSLLGGEQFF
CDR3nt: TGTGCCAGCAGCTTATTGGGAGGGGAGCAGTTCTTC

j_gene: TRBJ2-7
d_gene: TRBD1
abundance: NA
v_gene: TRBV10-1
CDR3aa: CASPPDRDNYEQYF
CDR3nt: TGCGCCAGCCCTCCTGACAGGGATAACTACGAGCAGTACTTC

j_gene: TRBJ2-3
d_gene: NA
abundance: NA
v_gene: TRBV6-1
CDR3aa: CASSVRHTGSTDTQYF
CDR3nt: TGTGCCAGCAGTGTCCGTCACACGGGGAGCACAGATACGCAGTATTTT

j_gene: TRBJ1-2
d_gene: NA
abundance: NA
v_gene: TRBV2
CDR3aa: CASSEEVIPQYGYTF
CDR3nt: TGTGCCAGCAGTGAAGAAGTAATACCACAGTATGGCTACACCTTC

j_gene: TRBJ2-3
d_gene: TRBD2
abundance: NA
v_gene: TRBV15
CDR3aa: CATSRASGAGIDTQYF
CDR3nt: TGTGCCACCAGCAGGGCCAGCGGGGCCGGCATAGATACGCAGTATTTT

j_gene: TRBJ1-2
d_gene: TRBD1
abundance: NA
v_gene: TRBV3-1/TRBV3-2
CDR3aa: CASSQDRTGGLYGYTF
CDR3nt: TGTGCCAGCAGCCAAGATCGGACAGGGGGCCTCTATGGCTACACCTTC

j_gene: TRBJ2-7
d_gene: NA
abundance: NA
v_gene: TRBV27
CDR3aa: CASSARGSYEQYF
CDR3nt: TGTGCCAGCAGTGCTCGGGGTTCCTACGAGCAGTACTTC

j_gene: TRBJ2-1
d_gene: NA
abundance: NA
v_gene: TRBV6-6
CDR3aa: CASSYGGPGGDEQFF
CDR3nt: TGTGCCAGCAGTTACGGGGGACCCGGGGGCGATGAGCAGTTCTTC

j_gene: TRBJ1-4
d_gene: NA
abundance: NA
v_gene: TRBV6-5
CDR3aa: CASHRGNNEKLFF
CDR3nt: TGTGCCAGCCACCGAGGGAATAATGAAAAACTGTTTTTT

j_gene: TRBJ1-5
d_gene: NA
abundance: NA
v_gene: TRBV9
CDR3aa: CASSVGAVPDQPQHF
CDR3nt: TGTGCCAGCAGCGTAGGGGCTGTCCCCGATCAGCCCCAGCATTTT

j_gene: TRBJ2-3
d_gene: NA
abundance: NA
v_gene: TRBV19
CDR3aa: CATGGGDTQYF
CDR3nt: TGTGCCACCGGAGGGGGGGATACGCAGTATTTT

j_gene: TRBJ2-7
d_gene: NA
abundance: once
v_gene: TRBV28
CDR3aa: CASSSPAGSYEQYF
CDR3nt: TGTGCCAGCAGCTCCCCGGCGGGGTCCTACGAGCAGTACTTC

j_gene: TRBJ1-6
d_gene: NA
abundance: NA
v_gene: TRBV19
CDR3aa: CASSDISSYNSPLHF
CDR3nt: TGTGCCAGTAGTGATATAAGCTCCTATAATTCACCCCTCCACTTT

j_gene: TRBJ1-1
d_gene: NA
abundance: NA
v_gene: TRBV19
CDR3aa: CASRGSYPSEAFF
CDR3nt: TGTGCCAGTAGGGGCAGTTATCCGTCTGAAGCTTTCTTT

j_gene: TRBJ1-4
d_gene: NA
abundance: NA
v_gene: TRBV4-3
CDR3aa: CASSQDLLGTNEKLFF
CDR3nt: TGCGCCAGCAGCCAAGATCTTTTGGGGACTAATGAAAAACTGTTTTTT

j_gene: TRBJ2-2
d_gene: NA
abundance: NA
v_gene: TRBV18
CDR3aa: CASSLFSGVENTGELFF
CDR3nt: TGTGCCAGCTCCCTTTTCTCGGGGGTGGAGAACACCGGGGAGCTGTTTTTT

j_gene: TRBJ2-2
d_gene: NA
abundance: NA
v_gene: TRBV10-1
CDR3aa: CASSDMGNTNGELFF
CDR3nt: TGCGCCAGCAGTGACATGGGGAACACTAACGGGGAGCTGTTTTTT

j_gene: TRBJ1-1
d_gene: NA
abundance: NA
v_gene: TRBV10-3
CDR3aa: CAISERGQVTEAFF
CDR3nt: TGTGCCATCAGTGAGCGGGGGCAAGTCACTGAAGCTTTCTTT

j_gene: TRBJ1-2
d_gene: TRBD1
abundance: NA
v_gene: TRBV27
CDR3aa: CASRDRDRRIWYGYTF
CDR3nt: TGTGCCAGCAGGGATAGGGACAGAAGGATTTGGTATGGCTACACCTTC

j_gene: TRBJ2-1
d_gene: TRBD2
abundance: NA
v_gene: TRBV13
CDR3aa: CASSLSSGGAYEQFF
CDR3nt: TGTGCCAGCAGCTTATCTAGCGGGGGGGCTTATGAGCAGTTCTTC

j_gene: TRBJ2-5
d_gene: NA
abundance: NA
v_gene: TRBV7-9
CDR3aa: CASSFPTDSQGRETQYF
CDR3nt: TGTGCCAGCAGCTTCCCCACAGATTCACAGGGAAGGGAGACCCAGTACTTC

j_gene: TRBJ1-4
d_gene: TRBD1
abundance: NA
v_gene: TRBV30
CDR3aa: CAWSAPGQPTNEKLFF
CDR3nt: TGTGCCTGGAGTGCCCCGGGACAGCCAACTAATGAAAAACTGTTTTTT

j_gene: TRBJ1-2
d_gene: TRBD1
abundance: NA
v_gene: TRBV24-1
CDR3aa: CATAGAGGEYGYTF
CDR3nt: TGTGCCACCGCTGGGGCAGGGGGCGAATATGGCTACACCTTC

j_gene: TRBJ1-3
d_gene: TRBD1
abundance: NA
v_gene: TRBV19
CDR3aa: CASSPDRVGNTIYF
CDR3nt: TGTGCCAGTAGCCCTGACAGGGTCGGAAACACCATATATTTT

j_gene: TRBJ1-1
d_gene: NA
abundance: NA
v_gene: TRBV29-1
CDR3aa: CSVEDARNTEAFF
CDR3nt: TGCAGCGTTGAAGATGCGAGGAACACTGAAGCTTTCTTT

j_gene: TRBJ2-1
d_gene: TRBD2
abundance: NA
v_gene: TRBV5-4
CDR3aa: CASSLDSGSGYEQFF
CDR3nt: TGTGCCAGCAGCTTGGATAGCGGGAGTGGGTATGAGCAGTTCTTC

j_gene: TRBJ1-1
d_gene: NA
abundance: NA
v_gene: TRBV10-3
CDR3aa: CAIQAGVETEAFF
CDR3nt: TGTGCCATCCAGGCGGGGGTGGAAACTGAAGCTTTCTTT

j_gene: TRBJ2-7
d_gene: NA
abundance: NA
v_gene: TRBV3-1/TRBV3-2
CDR3aa: CASSQEGGTEQYF
CDR3nt: TGTGCCAGCAGCCAAGAAGGGGGGACTGAGCAGTACTTC